Presented here are 10 T cell receptor beta chains from one specimen sequenced in a study of T cells after yellow fever vaccination. TCRdb re-called the 5' RACE reads through MiXCR, storing one row per CDR3 protein. Found here are 200,000 to 300,000 distinct CDR3 sequences, 6.7% of them singletons; the top ten hold approximately 0.99%. Specimen: CD4+ T cells sorted from PBMCs, collected on the day of the yellow fever booster vaccination. Receptors were obtained from a man aged 30-40 years who received the YFV17D yellow fever vaccine.

This clonotype was seen repeatedly, ten times or more. This chain joins TRBV20-1 and TRBJ2-5; D is tentatively TRBD1 or TRBD2 (5 bases each). Between the trimmed V and J ends, which lost 4 bases and 2 bases, there was a span of 14 bases. The CDR3 is made up of 14 amino acids. Germline V gene sequence: CDR1 DFQATT, CDR2 SNEGSKA (reference sequence). The DNA of the CDR3 is TGCAGTGCTAAAGGGACGGCCCGACAAGAGACCCAGTACTTC. Translated, it gives CSAKGTARQETQYF.

The sample holds a few counts of this clonotype. This chain uses TRBV6-5 with TRBJ2-3; no reliable D call. Deletions cut 3 bases from V and 0 bases from J, with 4 bases between. Germline V gene sequence: CDR1 MNHEY, CDR2 SVGAGI. The CDR3 runs 13 residues. In DNA, the CDR3 is TGTGCCAGCAGTTATCCTAGCACAGATACGCAGTATTTT. Translating it yields CASSYPSTDTQYF.

V is TRBV7-2 and J is TRBJ2-7; no definite D call. This CDR3 contains 14 residues. Germline V CDR1 and CDR2: SGHTA, FQGNSA. Trimming took off 6 bases at V and 7 bases at J, with 19 bases between the two ends. CDR3 sequence: CASRAQHRDREQYF. The DNA for the CDR3 is TGTGCCAGCAGAGCCCAGCACAGAGATCGGGAGCAGTACTTC.

This clonotype came up many times. The J gene is TRBJ2-2, the V gene TRBV5-1, with 12 bases aligning to TRBD2. Germline CDR1 and CDR2: SGHRS and YFSETQ. V lost 1 base, J lost 6 bases, and 4 bases stayed unmatched. The length of the CDR3 is 16 residues. CDR3 residues: CASSLLASGRAGELFF. CDR3 coding DNA: TGCGCCAGCAGCTTGCTTGCTAGCGGGAGGGCCGGGGAGCTGTTTTTT.

This clonotype was detected only a few times. V is TRBV5-6 and J is TRBJ2-3, with 7 bases matching TRBD2. Germline loops: CDR1 SGHDT, CDR2 YYEEEE. V was pared by 6 bases and J by 6 bases, with 16 bases of the junction left unmatched. This CDR3 is 16 amino acids long. DNA for the CDR3: TGTGCCAGCACGCATGGAGGGCCTAGCGGTGCGGATACGCAGTATTTT. This encodes CASTHGGPSGADTQYF.

This clonotype came up many times. This chain links TRBV5-1 with TRBJ2-7; 9 bases fit TRBD2. Trimming at V came to 3 bases and at J to 6 bases, leaving 13 bases not matched to a gene. CDR1 SGHRS and CDR2 YFSETQ come from the germline V gene. This CDR3 region has 16 residues. CDR3 nucleotide sequence: TGCGCCAGCAGCTCGCAAGGGGCTAGCGGGAACGGCGAGCAGTACTTC. Translated: CASSSQGASGNGEQYF.

V and J are TRBV19 and TRBJ2-1, with TRBD1 matching over 7 bases. Unmatched junction bases numbered 8, after V lost 7 bases and J lost 8 bases. In germline, CDR1 is LNHDA, CDR2 SQIVND (reference sequence). This CDR3 region has 13 residues. Written as DNA, the CDR3 is TGTGCCAGTAAAGCGACAGGGATCGATGAGCAGTTCTTC. Protein: CASKATGIDEQFF. Variable domain in full (rest from reference TRBV19 and TRBJ2-1): DGGITQSPKYLFRKEGQNVTLSCEQNLNHDAMYWYRQDPGQGLRLIYYSQIVNDFQKGDIAEGYSVSREKKESFPLTVTSAQKNPTAFYLCASKATGIDEQFFGPGTRLTVL.

At least ten counts were recorded for this clonotype. This chain joins TRBV28 and TRBJ1-5, with D perhaps matching TRBD1 (6 bases). Germline CDR1 reads MDHEN; CDR2 reads SYDVKM. This CDR3 is 16 amino acids long. Trimming removed 4 bases from V and 5 bases from J, with 18 bases in between. The CDR3 reads CASSSSPQGGHQPQHF. The CDR3 region has the DNA TGTGCCAGCAGTTCATCCCCCCAAGGGGGACATCAGCCCCAGCATTTT.

At least ten counts were recorded for this clonotype. The chain combines TRBV12-3 or TRBV12-4 with TRBJ1-1, with a tentative D call TRBD1 (6 bases). The CDR3 is 12 residues long. Between the trimmed V and J ends, which lost 2 bases and 7 bases, there was a span of 8 bases. The CDR3 region has the DNA TGTGCCAGCAGTTTAACAGGGATTGAAGCTTTCTTT. Translating it yields CASSLTGIEAFF.

A few counts support this clonotype. The chain links TRBV6-2 or TRBV6-3 to TRBJ2-1; 9 bases map to TRBD2. Germline CDR1 is MNHEY and CDR2 is SVGEGT. The CDR3 is made up of 16 amino acids. V was clipped by 0 bases and J by 5 bases; unmatched bases: 5. CDR3 sequence: CASSYSRLAENNEQFF. DNA for the CDR3: TGTGCCAGCAGTTACTCGAGACTAGCGGAGAACAATGAGCAGTTCTTC.